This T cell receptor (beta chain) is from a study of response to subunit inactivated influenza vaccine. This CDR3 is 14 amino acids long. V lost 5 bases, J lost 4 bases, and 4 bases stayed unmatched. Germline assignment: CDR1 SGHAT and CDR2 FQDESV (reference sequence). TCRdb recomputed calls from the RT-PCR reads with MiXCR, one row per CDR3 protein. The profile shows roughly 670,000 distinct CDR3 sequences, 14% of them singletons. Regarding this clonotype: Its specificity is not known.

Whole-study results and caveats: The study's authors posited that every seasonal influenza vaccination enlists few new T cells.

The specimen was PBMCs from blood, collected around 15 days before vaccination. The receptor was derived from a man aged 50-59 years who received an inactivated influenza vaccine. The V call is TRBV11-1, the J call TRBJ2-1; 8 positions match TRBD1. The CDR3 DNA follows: TGTGCCAGCAGCCCAGGGGGCGCATACAATGAGCAGTTCTTC. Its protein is CASSPGGAYNEQFF. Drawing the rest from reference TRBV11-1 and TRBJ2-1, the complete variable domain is EAEVAQSPRYKITEKSQAVAFWCDPISGHATLYWYRQILGQGPELLVQFQDESVVDDSQLPKDRFSAERLKGVDSTLKIQPAELGDSAMYLCASSPGGAYNEQFFGPGTRLTVL.